This T cell receptor (beta chain) emerged from a study of blood T cell repertoires in COVID-19. About the research overall: COVID-19 samples, acute and convalescent, were from the United States, Italy and Spain. Sources were T cells, B-cell-depleted T cells, or PBMCs; the material itself was cDNA or gDNA.

The Seattle patients, enrolled during active infection, were followed longitudinally. The V gene lost 4 bases and the J gene lost 5 bases, with 12 bases spanning the gap. From germline, CDR1 is SGDLS and CDR2 YYNGEE. There are 13 residues in the CDR3. Repertoires were generated with immunoSEQ multiplex PCR, while TCRdb's copy carries only in-frame clones and drops some. There are a few hundred thousand clones in the sample; over 85% occur only once, and 1.5% to 2% lies in the top ten. Material for sequencing was peripheral blood. The V and J genes are TRBV9 and TRBJ1-2, with D hard to call. The clonotype originates from a woman in her 30s with COVID-19, enrolled during active disease. The CDR3 is CASSPNYGYGYTF. In DNA, the CDR3 is TGTGCCAGCAGCCCCAATTACGGTTATGGCTACACCTTC.